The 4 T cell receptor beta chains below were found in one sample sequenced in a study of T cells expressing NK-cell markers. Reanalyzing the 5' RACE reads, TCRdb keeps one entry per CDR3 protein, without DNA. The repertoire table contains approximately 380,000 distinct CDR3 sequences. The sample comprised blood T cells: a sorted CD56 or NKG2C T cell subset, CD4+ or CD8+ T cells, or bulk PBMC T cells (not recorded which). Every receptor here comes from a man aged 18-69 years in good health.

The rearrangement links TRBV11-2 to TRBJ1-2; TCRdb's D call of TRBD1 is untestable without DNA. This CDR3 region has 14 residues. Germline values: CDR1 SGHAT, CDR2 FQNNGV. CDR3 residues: CASSFLQAPGGYTF.

The CDR3 loop reads CASSYSKGAPTEAFF. This sequence joins TRBV6-5 and TRBJ1-1; TCRdb designates TRBD1, a call that cannot be tested without DNA. CDR3 length equals 15 residues. Germline V gene data show CDR1 as MNHEY and CDR2 as SVGAGI.

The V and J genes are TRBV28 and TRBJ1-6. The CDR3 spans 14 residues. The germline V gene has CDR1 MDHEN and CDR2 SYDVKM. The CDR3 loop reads CASRGDGRYSPLHF.

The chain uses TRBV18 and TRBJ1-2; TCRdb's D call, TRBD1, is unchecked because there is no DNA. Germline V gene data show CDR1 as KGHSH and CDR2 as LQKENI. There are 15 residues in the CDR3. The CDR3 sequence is CASSPPGTGVAGYTF.